This TCR beta chain was obtained from a study of cytomegalovirus exposure and HLA in healthy donors. Broader study findings: Reportedly, diagnosis of cytomegalovirus status by the classifier showed high specificity and sensitivity.

Vbeta (60) and Jbeta (13) primers were used in the PCR. Profiled with immunoSEQ multiplex PCR; TCRdb holds only in-frame clones, not every one. The table shows 150,000 to 200,000 clones, with about three quarters occurring only once. This CDR3 region has 14 residues. Germline V gives CDR1 LGHNA, CDR2 YSLEER. V was trimmed by 2 bases and J by 0 bases, leaving 7 bases between them. Points on this clone: Its matching antigen is unknown.

The sequence derives from a woman in her thirties or forties in good health and CMV-seronegative. The sample taken for sequencing was PBMCs. The gene calls are TRBV4-3 and TRBJ1-1; unclear D gene. DNA of the CDR3: TGCGCCAGCAGCCAAAGATCGGTGAACACTGAAGCTTTCTTT. This gives the protein CASSQRSVNTEAFF.